This T cell receptor beta chain comes out of a study of Ad26.COV2.S vaccination and SARS-CoV-2 variants. Study summary: Ad26.COV2.S was injected intramuscularly once or twice, 56 days apart.

Repertoires were generated with immunoSEQ multiplex PCR, while TCRdb's copy carries only in-frame clones and drops some. The sample has over 450,000 clones; 89% are singletons. The CDR3 runs to 16 residues. The ends lost 5 bases at V and 0 bases at J; junction bases unmatched: 9. Germline V lookup: CDR1 SEHNR, CDR2 FQNEAQ (reference sequence). Treatment: over 15 received Ad26.COV2.S at low or high dose, single or two shots; about 5 received placebo; per-sample allocation not given. Repertoires come from day 63 after the first vaccine or placebo injection. The sequencing here drew on peripheral blood, taken in a trial of Ad26.COV2.S vaccine versus placebo. The receptor was isolated from a person aged 18 to 65 who received the Ad26.COV2.S COVID-19 vaccine or a placebo. The chain uses TRBV7-9 and TRBJ2-7, with 8 bases aligning to TRBD1. The CDR3 DNA is TGTGCCAGCAGCCCCCGACAGGGGTCCCCCTCCTACGAGCAGTACTTC. It is translated as CASSPRQGSPSYEQYF.